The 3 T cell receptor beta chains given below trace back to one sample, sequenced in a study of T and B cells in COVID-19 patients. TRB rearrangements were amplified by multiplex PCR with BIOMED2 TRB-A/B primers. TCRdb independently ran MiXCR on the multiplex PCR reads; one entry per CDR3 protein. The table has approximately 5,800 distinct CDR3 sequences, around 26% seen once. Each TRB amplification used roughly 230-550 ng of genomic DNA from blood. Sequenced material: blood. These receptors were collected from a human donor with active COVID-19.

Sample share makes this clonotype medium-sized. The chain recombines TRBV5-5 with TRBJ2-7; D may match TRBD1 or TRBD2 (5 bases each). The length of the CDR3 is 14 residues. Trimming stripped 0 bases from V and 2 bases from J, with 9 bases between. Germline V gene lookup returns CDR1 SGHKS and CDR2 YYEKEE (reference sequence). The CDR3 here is CASSLEQGAYEQYF. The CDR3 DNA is TGTGCCAGCAGCTTGGAGCAGGGAGCCTACGAGCAGTACTTC.

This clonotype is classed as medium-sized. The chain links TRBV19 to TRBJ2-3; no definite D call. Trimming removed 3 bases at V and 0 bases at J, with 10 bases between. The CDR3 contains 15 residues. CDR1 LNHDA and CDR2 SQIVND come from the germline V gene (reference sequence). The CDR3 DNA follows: TGTGCCAGTAGTATGCGGCCCATAAGCACAGATACGCAGTATTTT. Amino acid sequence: CASSMRPISTDTQYF.

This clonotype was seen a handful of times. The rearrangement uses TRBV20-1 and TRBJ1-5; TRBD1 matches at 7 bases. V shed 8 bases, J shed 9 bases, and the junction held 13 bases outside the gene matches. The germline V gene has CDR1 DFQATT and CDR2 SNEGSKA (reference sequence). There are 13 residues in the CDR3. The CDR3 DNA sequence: TGCAGTCCGAAGGAGGGGGCCCTGGGGCCCCAGCATTTT. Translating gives CSPKEGALGPQHF.